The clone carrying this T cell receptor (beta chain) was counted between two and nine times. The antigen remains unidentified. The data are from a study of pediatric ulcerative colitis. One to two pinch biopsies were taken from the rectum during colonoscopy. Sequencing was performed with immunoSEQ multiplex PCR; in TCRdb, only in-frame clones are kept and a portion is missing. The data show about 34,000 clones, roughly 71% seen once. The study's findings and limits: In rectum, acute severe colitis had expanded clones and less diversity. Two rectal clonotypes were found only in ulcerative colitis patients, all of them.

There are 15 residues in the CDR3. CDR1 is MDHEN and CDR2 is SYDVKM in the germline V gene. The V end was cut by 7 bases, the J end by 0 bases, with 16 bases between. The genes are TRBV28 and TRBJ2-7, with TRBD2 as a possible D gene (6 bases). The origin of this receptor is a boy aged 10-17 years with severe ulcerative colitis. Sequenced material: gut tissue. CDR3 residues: CASTGGAVLSYEQYF. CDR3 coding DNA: TGTGCCAGCACGGGCGGGGCAGTCCTCTCCTACGAGCAGTACTTC.